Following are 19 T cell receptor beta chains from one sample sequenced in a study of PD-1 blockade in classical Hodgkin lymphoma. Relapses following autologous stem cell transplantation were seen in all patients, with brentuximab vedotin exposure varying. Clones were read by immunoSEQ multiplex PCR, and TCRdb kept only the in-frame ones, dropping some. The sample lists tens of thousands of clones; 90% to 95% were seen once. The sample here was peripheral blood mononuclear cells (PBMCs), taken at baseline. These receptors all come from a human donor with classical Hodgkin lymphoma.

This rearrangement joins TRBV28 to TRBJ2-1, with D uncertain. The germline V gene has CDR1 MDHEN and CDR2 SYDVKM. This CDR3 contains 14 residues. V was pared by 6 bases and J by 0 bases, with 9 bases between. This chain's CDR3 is CASRGASSYNEQFF. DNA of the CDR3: TGTGCCAGCAGAGGTGCCAGCTCCTACAATGAGCAGTTCTTC. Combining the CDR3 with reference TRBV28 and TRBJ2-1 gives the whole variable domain DVKVTQSSRYLVKRTGEKVFLECVQDMDHENMFWYRQDPGLGLRLIYFSYDVKMKEKGDIPEGYSVSREKKERFSLILESASTNQTSMYLCASRGASSYNEQFFGPGTRLTVL.

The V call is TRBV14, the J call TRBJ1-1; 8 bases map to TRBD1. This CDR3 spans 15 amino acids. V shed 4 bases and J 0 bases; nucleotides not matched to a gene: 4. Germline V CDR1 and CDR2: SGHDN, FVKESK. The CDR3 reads CASSPWGQVNTEAFF. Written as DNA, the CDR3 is TGTGCCAGCAGCCCGTGGGGACAGGTGAACACTGAAGCTTTCTTT.

CDR3 amino acids: CASSWGGGPLYEQYF. CDR3 DNA: TGTGCCAGCAGCTGGGGGGGAGGGCCTCTCTACGAGCAGTACTTC. This chain uses TRBV5-8 with TRBJ2-7; 7 bases fit TRBD2. The CDR3 is 15 residues long. V dropped 3 bases and J dropped 3; count of bases not matched to a gene: 9. CDR1 is SGHTS, CDR2 YDEGEE, per germline.

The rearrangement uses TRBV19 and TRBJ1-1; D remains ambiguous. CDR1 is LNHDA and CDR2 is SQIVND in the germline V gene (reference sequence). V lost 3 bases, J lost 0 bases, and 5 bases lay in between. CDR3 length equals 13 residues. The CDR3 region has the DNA TGTGCCAGTAGTATCAGGTTGAACACTGAAGCTTTCTTT. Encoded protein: CASSIRLNTEAFF.

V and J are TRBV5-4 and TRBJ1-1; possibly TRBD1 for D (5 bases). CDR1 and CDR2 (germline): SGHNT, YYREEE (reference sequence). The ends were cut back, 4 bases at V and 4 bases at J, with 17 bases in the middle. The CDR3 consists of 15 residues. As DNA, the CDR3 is TGTGCCAGCAGCCGAGGGACGACCCGACCCACTGAAGCTTTCTTT. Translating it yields CASSRGTTRPTEAFF. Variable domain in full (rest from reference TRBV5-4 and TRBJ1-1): ETGVTQSPTHLIKTRGQQVTLRCSSQSGHNTVSWYQQALGQGPQFIFQYYREEENGRGNFPPRFSGLQFPNYSSELNVNALELDDSALYLCASSRGTTRPTEAFFGQGTRLTVV.

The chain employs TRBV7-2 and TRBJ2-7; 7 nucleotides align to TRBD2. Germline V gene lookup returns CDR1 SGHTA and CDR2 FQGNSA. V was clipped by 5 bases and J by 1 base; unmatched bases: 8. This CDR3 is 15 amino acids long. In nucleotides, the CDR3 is TGTGCCAGCAGCATGGGGAGGGATAATTCCTACGAGCAGTACTTC. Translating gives CASSMGRDNSYEQYF.

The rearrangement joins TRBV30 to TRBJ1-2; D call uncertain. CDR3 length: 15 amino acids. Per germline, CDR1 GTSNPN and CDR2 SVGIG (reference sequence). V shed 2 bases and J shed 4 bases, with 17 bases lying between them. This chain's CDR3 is CAWSPPPRGFYGYTF. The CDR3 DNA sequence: TGTGCCTGGAGTCCCCCCCCTCGGGGATTCTATGGCTACACCTTC.

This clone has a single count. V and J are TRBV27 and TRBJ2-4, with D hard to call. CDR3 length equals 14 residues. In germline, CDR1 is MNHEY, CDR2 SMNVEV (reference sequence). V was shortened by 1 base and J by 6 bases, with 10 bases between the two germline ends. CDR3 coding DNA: TGTGCCAGCAGTTTATTCCCAGAGTCAAACATTCAGTACTTC. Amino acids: CASSLFPESNIQYF.

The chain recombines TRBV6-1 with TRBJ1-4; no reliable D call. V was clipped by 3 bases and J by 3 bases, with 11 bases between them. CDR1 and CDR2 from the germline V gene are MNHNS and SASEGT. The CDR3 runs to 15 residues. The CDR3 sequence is CASSEVSWANEKLFF. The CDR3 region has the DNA TGTGCCAGCAGTGAGGTTTCGTGGGCTAATGAAAAACTGTTTTTT.

The CDR3 region is CASSLEPGRNQPQHF. CDR3 in DNA: TGCGCCAGCAGCTTGGAACCGGGACGAAACCAGCCCCAGCATTTT. The rearrangement uses TRBV5-1 and TRBJ1-5; possible D gene TRBD1, 5 bases. The CDR3 sequence is 15 residues long. Between the trimmed V and J ends, which lost 0 bases and 7 bases, there was a span of 14 bases. Germline assignment: CDR1 SGHRS and CDR2 YFSETQ.

CDR3 amino acids: CASSSGLGITGELFF. The CDR3 nucleotides read TGTGCCAGCAGCTCTGGACTAGGGATAACCGGGGAGCTGTTTTTT. The rearrangement links TRBV5-4 to TRBJ2-2, with 7 bases fitting TRBD2. The V gene end was trimmed by 3 bases and the J gene end by 5 bases; junction bases not matched to a gene: 7. Germline assignment: CDR1 SGHNT and CDR2 YYREEE (reference sequence). The CDR3 runs to 15 residues.

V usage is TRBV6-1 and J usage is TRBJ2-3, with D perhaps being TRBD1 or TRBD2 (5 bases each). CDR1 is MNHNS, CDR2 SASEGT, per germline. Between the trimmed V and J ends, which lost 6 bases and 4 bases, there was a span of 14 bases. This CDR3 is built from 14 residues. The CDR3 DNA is TGTGCCAGCAGCCCGGGGCATAGCGCAGATACGCAGTATTTT. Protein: CASSPGHSADTQYF.

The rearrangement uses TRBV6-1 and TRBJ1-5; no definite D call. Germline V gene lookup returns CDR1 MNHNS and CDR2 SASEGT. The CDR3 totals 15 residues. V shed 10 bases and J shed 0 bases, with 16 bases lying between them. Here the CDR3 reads CATKWTADSNQPQHF. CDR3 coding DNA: TGTGCCACCAAGTGGACCGCAGATAGCAATCAGCCCCAGCATTTT.

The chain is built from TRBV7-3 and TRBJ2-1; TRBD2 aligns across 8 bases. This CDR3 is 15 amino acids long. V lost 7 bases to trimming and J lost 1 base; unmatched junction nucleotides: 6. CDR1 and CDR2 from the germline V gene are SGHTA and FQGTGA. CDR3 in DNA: TGTGCCAGCAAGGCGAGCGGGAGTTCCTACAATGAGCAGTTCTTC. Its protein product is CASKASGSSYNEQFF.

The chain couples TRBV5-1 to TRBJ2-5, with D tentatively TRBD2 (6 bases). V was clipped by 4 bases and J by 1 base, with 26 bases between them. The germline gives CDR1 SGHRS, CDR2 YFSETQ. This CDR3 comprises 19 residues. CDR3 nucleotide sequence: TGCGCCAGCAGCCCGGAGGGTGGTGGGGACTTCAGAACCCAAGAGACCCAGTACTTC. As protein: CASSPEGGGDFRTQETQYF. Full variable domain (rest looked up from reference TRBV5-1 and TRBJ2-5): KAGVTQTPRYLIKTRGQQVTLSCSPISGHRSVSWYQQTPGQGLQFLFEYFSETQRNKGNFPGRFSGRQFSNSRSEMNVSTLELGDSALYLCASSPEGGGDFRTQETQYFGPGTRLLVL.

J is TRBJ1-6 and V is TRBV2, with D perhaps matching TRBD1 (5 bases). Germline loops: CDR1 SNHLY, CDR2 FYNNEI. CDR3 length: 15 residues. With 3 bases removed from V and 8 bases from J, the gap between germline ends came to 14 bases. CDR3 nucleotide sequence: TGTGCCAGCAGTGAGAGGACACACGAGGATTCACCCCTCCACTTT. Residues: CASSERTHEDSPLHF.

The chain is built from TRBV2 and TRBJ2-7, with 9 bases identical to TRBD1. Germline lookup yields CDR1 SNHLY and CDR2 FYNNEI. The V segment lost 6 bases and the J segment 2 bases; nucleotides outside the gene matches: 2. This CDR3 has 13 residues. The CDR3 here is CASSGQGTYEQYF. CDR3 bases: TGTGCCAGCAGCGGACAGGGGACCTACGAGCAGTACTTC.

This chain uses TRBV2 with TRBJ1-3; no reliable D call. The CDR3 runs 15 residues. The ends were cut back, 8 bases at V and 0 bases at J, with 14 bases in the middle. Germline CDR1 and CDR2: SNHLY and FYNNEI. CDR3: CASEPARVSGNTIYF. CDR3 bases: TGTGCCAGCGAACCGGCTAGGGTCTCTGGAAACACCATATATTTT.

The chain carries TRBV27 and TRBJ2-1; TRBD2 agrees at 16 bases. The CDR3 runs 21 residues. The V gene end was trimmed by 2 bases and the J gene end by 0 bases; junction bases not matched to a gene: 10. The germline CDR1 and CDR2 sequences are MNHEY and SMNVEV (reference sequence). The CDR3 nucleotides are TGTGCCAGCAGTTTAGAGTTTGGGACTAGCGGGAGGGAAAGCTCCTACAATGAGCAGTTCTTC. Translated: CASSLEFGTSGRESSYNEQFF.